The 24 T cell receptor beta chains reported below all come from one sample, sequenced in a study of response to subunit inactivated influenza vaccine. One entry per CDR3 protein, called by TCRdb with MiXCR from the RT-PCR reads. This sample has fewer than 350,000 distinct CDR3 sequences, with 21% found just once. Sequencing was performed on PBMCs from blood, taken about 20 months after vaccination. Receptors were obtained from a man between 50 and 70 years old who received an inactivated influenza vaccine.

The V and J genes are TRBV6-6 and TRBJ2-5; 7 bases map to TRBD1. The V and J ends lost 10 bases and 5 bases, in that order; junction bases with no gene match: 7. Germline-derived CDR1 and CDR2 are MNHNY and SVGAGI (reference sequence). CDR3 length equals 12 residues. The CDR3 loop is CATRKGQETQYF. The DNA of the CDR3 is TGTGCCACCAGAAAGGGACAGGAGACCCAGTACTTC.

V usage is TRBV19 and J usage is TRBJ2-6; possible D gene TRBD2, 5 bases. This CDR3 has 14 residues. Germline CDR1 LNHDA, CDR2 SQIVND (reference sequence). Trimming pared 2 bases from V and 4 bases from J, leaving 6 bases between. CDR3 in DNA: TGTGCCAGTAGTATAAGCGGCGGGGCCAACGTCCTGACTTTC. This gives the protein CASSISGGANVLTF. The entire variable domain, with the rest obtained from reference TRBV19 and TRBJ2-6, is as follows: DGGITQSPKYLFRKEGQNVTLSCEQNLNHDAMYWYRQDPGQGLRLIYYSQIVNDFQKGDIAEGYSVSREKKESFPLTVTSAQKNPTAFYLCASSISGGANVLTFGAGSRLTVL.

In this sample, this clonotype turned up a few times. In nucleotides, the CDR3 is TGCGCCAGCAGCCAAGACTGGGTCACTTCGGAGACCCAGTACTTC. Its protein is CASSQDWVTSETQYF. The chain is built from TRBV4-3 and TRBJ2-5; unclear D gene. V was clipped by 0 bases and J by 5 bases, with 13 bases between them. CDR1 LGHNA and CDR2 YSLEER come from the germline V gene. This CDR3 has 15 amino acids.

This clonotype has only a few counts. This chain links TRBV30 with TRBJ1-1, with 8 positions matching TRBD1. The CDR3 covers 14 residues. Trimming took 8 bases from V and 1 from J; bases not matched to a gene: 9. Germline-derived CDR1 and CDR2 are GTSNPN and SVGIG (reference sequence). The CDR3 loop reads CARSTGTGNTEAFF. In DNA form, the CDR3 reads TGTGCCAGATCGACCGGGACAGGGAACACTGAAGCTTTCTTT.

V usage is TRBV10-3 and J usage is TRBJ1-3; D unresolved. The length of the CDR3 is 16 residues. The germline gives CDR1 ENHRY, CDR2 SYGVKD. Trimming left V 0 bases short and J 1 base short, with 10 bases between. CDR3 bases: TGTGCCATCAGTGAGTCTAAGGACGGATCTGGAAACACCATATATTTT. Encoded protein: CAISESKDGSGNTIYF.

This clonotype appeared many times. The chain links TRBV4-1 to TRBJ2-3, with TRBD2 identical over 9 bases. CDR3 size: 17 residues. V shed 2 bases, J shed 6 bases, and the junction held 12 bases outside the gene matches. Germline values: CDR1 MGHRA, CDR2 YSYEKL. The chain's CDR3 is CASSQLATGTSSDTQYF. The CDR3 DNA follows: TGCGCCAGCAGCCAACTCGCGACCGGGACTAGCTCGGATACGCAGTATTTT.

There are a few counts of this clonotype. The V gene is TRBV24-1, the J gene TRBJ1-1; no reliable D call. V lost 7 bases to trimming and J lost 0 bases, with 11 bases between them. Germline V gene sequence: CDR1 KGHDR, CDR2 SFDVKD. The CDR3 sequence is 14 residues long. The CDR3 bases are TGTGCCACCAGGACGGCCGAGATGAACACTGAAGCTTTCTTT. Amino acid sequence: CATRTAEMNTEAFF.

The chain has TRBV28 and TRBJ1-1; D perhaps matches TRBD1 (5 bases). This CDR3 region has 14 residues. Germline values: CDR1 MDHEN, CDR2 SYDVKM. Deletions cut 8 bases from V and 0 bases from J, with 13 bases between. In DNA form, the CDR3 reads TGTGCCAGCTGGGAGGGAGGGGTGAACACTGAAGCTTTCTTT. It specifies CASWEGGVNTEAFF.

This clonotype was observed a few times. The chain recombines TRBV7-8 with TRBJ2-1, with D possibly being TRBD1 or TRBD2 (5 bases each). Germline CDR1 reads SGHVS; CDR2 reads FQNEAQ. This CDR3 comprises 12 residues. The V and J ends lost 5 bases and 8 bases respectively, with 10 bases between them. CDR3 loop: CASSQRGDEQFF. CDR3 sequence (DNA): TGTGCCAGCAGCCAACGGGGCGATGAGCAGTTCTTC. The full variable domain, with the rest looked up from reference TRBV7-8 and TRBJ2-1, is GAGVSQSPRYKVAKRGQDVALRCDPISGHVSLFWYQQALGQGPEFLTYFQNEAQLDKSGLPSDRFFAERPEGSVSTLKIQRTQQEDSAVYLCASSQRGDEQFFGPGTRLTVL.

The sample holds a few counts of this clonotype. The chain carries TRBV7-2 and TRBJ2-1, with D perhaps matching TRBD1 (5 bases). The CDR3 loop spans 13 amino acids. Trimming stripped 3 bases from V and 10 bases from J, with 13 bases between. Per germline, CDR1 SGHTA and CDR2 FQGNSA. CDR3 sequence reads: CASSLVGPREQFF. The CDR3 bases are TGTGCCAGCAGCTTGGTGGGGCCGAGGGAGCAGTTCTTC.

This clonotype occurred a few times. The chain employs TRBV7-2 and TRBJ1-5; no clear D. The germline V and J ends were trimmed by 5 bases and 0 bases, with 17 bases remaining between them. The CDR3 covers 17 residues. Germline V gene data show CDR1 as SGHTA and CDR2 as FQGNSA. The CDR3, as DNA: TGTGCCAGCAGCCTGTTCAACACACGGTATAGCAATCAGCCCCAGCATTTT. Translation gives CASSLFNTRYSNQPQHF.

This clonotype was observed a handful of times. CDR3 DNA: TGTGCCAGCAGCCCCTACGGACTAGCGGGGGCGACCTCCTACGAGCAGTACTTC. Its translation: CASSPYGLAGATSYEQYF. The rearrangement joins TRBV3-1 to TRBJ2-7; 13 nucleotides align to TRBD2. The V segment lost 4 bases and the J segment 0 bases; nucleotides outside the gene matches: 9. CDR1 and CDR2 (germline): LGHDT, YNNKEL (reference sequence). The length of the CDR3 is 18 residues.

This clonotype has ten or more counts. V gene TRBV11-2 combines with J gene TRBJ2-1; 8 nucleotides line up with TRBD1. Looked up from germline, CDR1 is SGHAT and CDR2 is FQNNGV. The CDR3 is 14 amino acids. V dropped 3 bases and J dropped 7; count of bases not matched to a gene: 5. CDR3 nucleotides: TGTGCCAGCAGCTTCGGGACAGGAGGGAATGAGCAGTTCTTC. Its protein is CASSFGTGGNEQFF.

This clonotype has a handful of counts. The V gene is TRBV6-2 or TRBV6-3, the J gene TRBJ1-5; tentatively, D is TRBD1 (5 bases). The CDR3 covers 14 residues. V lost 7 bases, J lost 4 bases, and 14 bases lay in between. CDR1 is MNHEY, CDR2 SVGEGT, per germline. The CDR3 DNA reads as TGTGCCAGCAATCCCAAGGGGAGGAATCAGCCCCAGCATTTT. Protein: CASNPKGRNQPQHF.

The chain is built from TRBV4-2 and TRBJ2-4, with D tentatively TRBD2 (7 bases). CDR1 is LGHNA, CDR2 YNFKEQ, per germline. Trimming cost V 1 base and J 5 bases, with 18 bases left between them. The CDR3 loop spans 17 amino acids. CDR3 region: CASSQGDPGAGENIQYF. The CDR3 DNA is TGTGCCAGCAGCCAAGGGGACCCGGGGGCGGGAGAAAACATTCAGTACTTC.

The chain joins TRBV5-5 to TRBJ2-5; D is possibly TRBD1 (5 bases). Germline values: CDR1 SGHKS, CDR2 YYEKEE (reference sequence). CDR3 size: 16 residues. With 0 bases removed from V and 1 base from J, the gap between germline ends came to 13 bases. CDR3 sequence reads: CASSLGTGHGQETQYF. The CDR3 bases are TGTGCCAGCAGCTTGGGAACAGGACACGGCCAAGAGACCCAGTACTTC. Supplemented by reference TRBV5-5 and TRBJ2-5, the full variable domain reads DAGVTQSPTHLIKTRGQQVTLRCSPISGHKSVSWYQQVLGQGPQFIFQYYEKEERGRGNFPDRFSARQFPNYSSELNVNALLLGDSALYLCASSLGTGHGQETQYFGPGTRLLVL.

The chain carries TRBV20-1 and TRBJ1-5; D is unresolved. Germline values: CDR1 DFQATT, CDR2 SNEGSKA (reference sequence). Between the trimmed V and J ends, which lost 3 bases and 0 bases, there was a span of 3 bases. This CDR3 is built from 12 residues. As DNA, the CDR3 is TGCAGTGCTAGTTATAGCAATCAGCCCCAGCATTTT. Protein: CSASYSNQPQHF.

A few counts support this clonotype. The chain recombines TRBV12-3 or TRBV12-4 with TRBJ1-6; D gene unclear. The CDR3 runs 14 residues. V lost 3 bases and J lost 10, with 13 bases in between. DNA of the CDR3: TGTGCCAGCAGTTTGGACGGGTTGAGGTCACCCCTCCACTTT. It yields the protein CASSLDGLRSPLHF.

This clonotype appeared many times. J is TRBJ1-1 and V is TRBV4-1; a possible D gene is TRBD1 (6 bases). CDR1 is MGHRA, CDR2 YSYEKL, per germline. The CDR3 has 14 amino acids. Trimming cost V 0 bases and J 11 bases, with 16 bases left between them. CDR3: CASSQDRAGVRAFF. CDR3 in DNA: TGCGCCAGCAGCCAAGATAGGGCAGGGGTTCGCGCTTTCTTT.

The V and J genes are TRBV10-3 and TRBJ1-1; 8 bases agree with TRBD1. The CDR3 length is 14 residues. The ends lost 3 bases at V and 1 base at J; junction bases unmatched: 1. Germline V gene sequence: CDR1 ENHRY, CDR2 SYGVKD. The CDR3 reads CAISEDRGNTEAFF. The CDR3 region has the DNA TGTGCCATCAGTGAAGACAGGGGGAACACTGAAGCTTTCTTT.

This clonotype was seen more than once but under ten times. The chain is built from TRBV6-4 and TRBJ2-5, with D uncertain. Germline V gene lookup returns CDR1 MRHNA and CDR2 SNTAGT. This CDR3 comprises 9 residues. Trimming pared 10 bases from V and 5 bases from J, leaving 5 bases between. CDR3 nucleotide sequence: TGTGCCAACCGGGAGACCCAGTACTTC. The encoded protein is CANRETQYF.

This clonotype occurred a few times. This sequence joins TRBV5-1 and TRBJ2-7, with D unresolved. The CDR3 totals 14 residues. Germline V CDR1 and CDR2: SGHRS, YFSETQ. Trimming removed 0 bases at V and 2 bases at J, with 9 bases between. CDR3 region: CASSLDPPTYEQYF. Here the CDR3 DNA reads TGCGCCAGCAGCTTGGATCCCCCAACCTACGAGCAGTACTTC.

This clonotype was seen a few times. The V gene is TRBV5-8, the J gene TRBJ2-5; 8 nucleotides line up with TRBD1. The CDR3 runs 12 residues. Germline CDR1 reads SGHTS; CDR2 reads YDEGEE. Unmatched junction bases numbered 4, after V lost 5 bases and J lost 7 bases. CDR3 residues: CASRKDRVTQYF. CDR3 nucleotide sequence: TGTGCCAGCAGAAAGGACAGGGTGACCCAGTACTTC.

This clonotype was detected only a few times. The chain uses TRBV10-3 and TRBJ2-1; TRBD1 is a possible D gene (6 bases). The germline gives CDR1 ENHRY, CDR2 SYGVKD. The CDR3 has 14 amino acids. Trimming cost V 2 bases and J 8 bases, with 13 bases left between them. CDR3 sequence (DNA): TGTGCCATCAGTGAGAGGGGGACGGTCCATGAGCAGTTCTTC. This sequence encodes CAISERGTVHEQFF.